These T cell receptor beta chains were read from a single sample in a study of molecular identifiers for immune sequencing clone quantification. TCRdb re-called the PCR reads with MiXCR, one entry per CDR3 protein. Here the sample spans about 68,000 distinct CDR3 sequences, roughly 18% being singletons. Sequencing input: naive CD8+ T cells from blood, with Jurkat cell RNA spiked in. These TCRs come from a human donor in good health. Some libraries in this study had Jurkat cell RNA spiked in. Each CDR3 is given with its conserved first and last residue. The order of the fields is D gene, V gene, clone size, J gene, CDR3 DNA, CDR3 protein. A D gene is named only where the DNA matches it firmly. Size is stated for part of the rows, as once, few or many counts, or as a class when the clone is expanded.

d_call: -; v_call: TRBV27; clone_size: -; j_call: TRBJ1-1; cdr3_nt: TGTGCCAGCAGGCTCGGGGGTAACACTGAAGCTTTCTTT; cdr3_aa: CASRLGGNTEAFF
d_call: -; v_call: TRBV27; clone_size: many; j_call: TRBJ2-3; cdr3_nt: TGTGCCAGCAGGGAACTAGCAAGAACAGATACGCAGTATTTT; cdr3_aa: CASRELARTDTQYF
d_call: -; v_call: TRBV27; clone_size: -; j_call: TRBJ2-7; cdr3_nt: TGTGCCAGCTCGGACAATCGTTATTACGAGCAGTACTTC; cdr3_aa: CASSDNRYYEQYF
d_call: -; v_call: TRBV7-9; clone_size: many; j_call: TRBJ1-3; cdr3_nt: TGTGCCAGCAGATCAGTATCGACCGAACTCTCTGGAAACACCATATATTTT; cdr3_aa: CASRSVSTELSGNTIYF
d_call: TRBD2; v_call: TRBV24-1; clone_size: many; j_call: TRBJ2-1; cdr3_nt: TGTGCCACCAGTGATTATGTTGGACGGGAGGTCAATGAGCAGTTCTTC; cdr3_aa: CATSDYVGREVNEQFF
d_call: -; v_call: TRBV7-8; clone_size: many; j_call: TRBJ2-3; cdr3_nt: TGTGCCAGCAGCTCCAGCGAACTAGGGTTACGGGGTGATTTT; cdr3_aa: CASSSSELGLRGDF
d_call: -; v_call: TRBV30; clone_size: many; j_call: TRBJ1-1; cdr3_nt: TGTGCCTTCTACGAATCCATAAAAAACACGAACACTGAAGCTTTCTTT; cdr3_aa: CAFYESIKNTNTEAFF
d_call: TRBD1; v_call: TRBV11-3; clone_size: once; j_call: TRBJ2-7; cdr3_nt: TGTGCCAGCAGCCCGCGACAGGGCCCCACCTCCGGGCAGTACTTC; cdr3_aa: CASSPRQGPTSGQYF
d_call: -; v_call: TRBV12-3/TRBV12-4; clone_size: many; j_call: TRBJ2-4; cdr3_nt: TGTGCCAGCATCGATCCTCTAGCCAAAAACATTCAGTACTTC; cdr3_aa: CASIDPLAKNIQYF
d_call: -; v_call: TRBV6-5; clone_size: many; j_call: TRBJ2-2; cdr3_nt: TGTGCCAGCAGTTACTCGATAGGGGAAAACACCGGGGAGCTGTTTTTT; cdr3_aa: CASSYSIGENTGELFF
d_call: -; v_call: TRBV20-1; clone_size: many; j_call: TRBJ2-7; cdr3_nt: TGCAGTGCGACCAACCGGACCTGGAGCTCCTACGAGCAGTACTTC; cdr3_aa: CSATNRTWSSYEQYF
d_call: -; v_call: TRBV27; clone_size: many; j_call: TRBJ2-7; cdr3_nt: TGTGCCAGCAGTTTTGGGGGCTTTACCTACGAGCAGTACTTC; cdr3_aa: CASSFGGFTYEQYF
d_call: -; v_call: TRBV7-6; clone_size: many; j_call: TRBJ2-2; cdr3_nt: TGTGCCAGCAGTTCCGGGGACGGCACCGGGGAGCTGTTTTTT; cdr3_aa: CASSSGDGTGELFF
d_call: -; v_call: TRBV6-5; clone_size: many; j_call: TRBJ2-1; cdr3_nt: TGTGCCAGCAGTTACTCTGGTGAGAATGAGCAGTTCTTC; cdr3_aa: CASSYSGENEQFF
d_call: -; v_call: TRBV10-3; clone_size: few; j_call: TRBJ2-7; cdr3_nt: TGTGCCACCAAGGACGCCCCGGGTTCCTACGAGCAGTACTTC; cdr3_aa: CATKDAPGSYEQYF
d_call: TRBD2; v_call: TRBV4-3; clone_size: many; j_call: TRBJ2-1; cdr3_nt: TGCGCCAGCAGCCAAGATCCCCTAGCGGGAGGGCCTTATGAGCAGTTCTTC; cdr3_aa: CASSQDPLAGGPYEQFF
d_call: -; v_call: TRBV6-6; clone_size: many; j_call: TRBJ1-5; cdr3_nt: TGTGCCAGCAAGTACCTTGGCGATAGCAATCAGCCCCAGCATTTT; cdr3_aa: CASKYLGDSNQPQHF
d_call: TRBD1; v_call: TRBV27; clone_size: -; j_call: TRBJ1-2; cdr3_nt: TGTGTCAGCAGCCCGGCAGGGGGCTATGGCTACACCTTC; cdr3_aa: CVSSPAGGYGYTF
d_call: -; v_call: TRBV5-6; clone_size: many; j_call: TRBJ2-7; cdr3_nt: TGTGCCAGCAGCCTAAAGATACAGAGCTCCTACGAGCAGTACTTC; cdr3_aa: CASSLKIQSSYEQYF